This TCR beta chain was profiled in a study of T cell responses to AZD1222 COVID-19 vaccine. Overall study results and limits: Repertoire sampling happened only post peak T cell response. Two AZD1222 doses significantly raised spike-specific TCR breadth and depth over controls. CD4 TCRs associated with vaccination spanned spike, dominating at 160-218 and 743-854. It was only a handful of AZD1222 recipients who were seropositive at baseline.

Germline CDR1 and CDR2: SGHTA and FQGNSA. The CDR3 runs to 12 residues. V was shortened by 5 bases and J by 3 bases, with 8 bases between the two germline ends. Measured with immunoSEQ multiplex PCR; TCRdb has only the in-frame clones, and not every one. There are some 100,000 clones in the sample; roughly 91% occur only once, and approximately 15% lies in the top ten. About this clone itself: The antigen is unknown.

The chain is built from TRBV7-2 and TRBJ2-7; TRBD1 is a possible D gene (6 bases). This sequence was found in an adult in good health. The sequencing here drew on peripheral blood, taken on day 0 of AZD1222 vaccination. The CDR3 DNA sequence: TGTGCCAGCAGCGGGACATTCTACGAGCAGTACTTC. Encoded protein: CASSGTFYEQYF.